A single sample gave rise to the 29 T cell receptor beta chains below, sequenced in a study of cytomegalovirus exposure and HLA in healthy donors. With 60 Vbeta and 13 Jbeta primers, the PCR was carried out. Some clones are missing from TCRdb's copy, which holds only in-frame ones; the method was immunoSEQ multiplex PCR. The sample comprises approximately 160,000 clones, 75% of which are singletons, and less than 5% rests with the top ten. The specimen sequenced was PBMCs. These receptors originate from a male donor in good health and CMV-seronegative.

V usage is TRBV5-1 and J usage is TRBJ1-1; no firm D call. The CDR3 is 14 amino acids. Germline loops: CDR1 SGHRS, CDR2 YFSETQ. The germline V and J ends were trimmed by 0 bases and 6 bases, with 12 bases remaining between them. CDR3 DNA: TGCGCCAGCAGCTTGGCCCCATCTGGCCCTGAAGCTTTCTTT. Its protein is CASSLAPSGPEAFF.

This chain joins TRBV28 and TRBJ1-5; D not resolved. V lost 8 bases and J 0 bases, leaving 17 bases between the germline ends. This CDR3 region has 16 residues. The germline gives CDR1 MDHEN, CDR2 SYDVKM. CDR3 DNA sequence: TGTGCCAGCGCATACTTTCGGGATTATAGCAATCAGCCCCAGCATTTT. Residues: CASAYFRDYSNQPQHF.

The chain links TRBV4-2 to TRBJ2-1; 10 bases map to TRBD2. CDR1 is LGHNA and CDR2 is YNFKEQ in the germline V gene. V shed 2 bases and J 1 base; nucleotides not matched to a gene: 5. The CDR3 loop spans 17 amino acids. CDR3 residues: CASSQPTSGPSYNEQFF. The CDR3 DNA is TGTGCCAGCAGCCAACCGACTAGCGGGCCTTCCTACAATGAGCAGTTCTTC.

This sequence joins TRBV9 and TRBJ2-2, with 10 bases aligning to TRBD2. With 1 base clipped from V and 3 bases from J, the junction kept 3 bases outside the gene matches. Germline CDR1 is SGDLS and CDR2 is YYNGEE. The CDR3 consists of 16 residues. CDR3 coding DNA: TGTGCCAGCAGCGTAAGCGGGGGGGCCTACACCGGGGAGCTGTTTTTT. Amino acid sequence: CASSVSGGAYTGELFF.

The V call is TRBV29-1, the J call TRBJ2-1; D is uncertain. V was trimmed by 5 bases and J by 0 bases, leaving 11 bases between them. Germline V gene data show CDR1 as SQVTM and CDR2 as ANQGSEA. The CDR3 totals 14 residues. CDR3 sequence reads: CSVRQSSSYNEQFF. The CDR3 DNA reads TGCAGCGTTCGACAATCGAGCTCCTACAATGAGCAGTTCTTC.

The rearrangement links TRBV2 to TRBJ1-4, with TRBD1 identical over 10 bases. The V gene end was trimmed by 10 bases and the J gene end by 7 bases; junction bases not matched to a gene: 9. CDR1 and CDR2 (germline): SNHLY, FYNNEI. This CDR3 is built from 14 residues. CDR3 amino acids: CATLWDRGSEKLFF. CDR3 DNA: TGTGCCACCTTATGGGACAGGGGATCTGAAAAACTGTTTTTT.

A few counts support this clone. V and J are TRBV6-6 and TRBJ2-1; perhaps TRBD1 as D (5 bases). Germline-derived CDR1 and CDR2 are MNHNY and SVGAGI (reference sequence). V was cut by 9 bases and J by 4 bases, with 10 bases left in between. The CDR3 is made up of 12 amino acids. In DNA, the CDR3 is TGTGCCAGTAAAGACAGTTACAATGAGCAGTTCTTC. It yields the protein CASKDSYNEQFF.

This clone was seen a single time. This chain joins TRBV15 and TRBJ2-1, with TRBD2 identical over 9 bases. V lost 5 bases to trimming and J lost 3 bases; unmatched junction nucleotides: 8. This CDR3 is built from 16 residues. Germline V gene data show CDR1 as LNHNV and CDR2 as YYDKDF (reference sequence). CDR3 protein: CATSGPELAGYNEQFF. For the CDR3, the DNA is TGTGCCACCAGCGGGCCGGAACTAGCGGGCTACAATGAGCAGTTCTTC.

CDR3 protein: CASSYLTGSGSYEQYF. CDR3 DNA: TGTGCCAGCAGTTACCTCACAGGCAGCGGGAGTTACGAGCAGTACTTC. V is TRBV6-5 and J is TRBJ2-7; 8 nucleotides agree with TRBD2. Germline CDR1 MNHEY, CDR2 SVGAGI. CDR3 length: 16 residues. The J segment lost 4 bases and the V segment lost 2 bases, leaving 10 bases of the junction unmatched.

The gene calls are TRBV14 and TRBJ1-2; TRBD1 might be the D (6 bases). The CDR3 consists of 15 residues. The V gene lost 0 bases and the J gene lost 6 bases, with 14 bases spanning the gap. Germline V gene lookup returns CDR1 SGHDN and CDR2 FVKESK. This CDR3 is CASSQDATGRDGYTF. CDR3 sequence (DNA): TGTGCCAGCAGCCAAGATGCCACAGGGCGGGATGGCTACACCTTC.

V and J are TRBV7-9 and TRBJ1-1; the match to TRBD1 covers 7 bases. The V gene end was trimmed by 4 bases and the J gene end by 4 bases; junction bases not matched to a gene: 15. The CDR3 totals 17 residues. CDR1 SEHNR and CDR2 FQNEAQ come from the germline V gene (reference sequence). CDR3 amino acids: CASSSGQSKESITEAFF. The CDR3 nucleotides are TGTGCCAGCAGCTCGGGACAGTCAAAGGAGAGTATCACTGAAGCTTTCTTT.

The J gene is TRBJ2-5, the V gene TRBV2, with D possibly matching TRBD1 (5 bases). This CDR3 contains 13 residues. Trimming shortened V by 4 bases and J by 1 base, and 7 bases separated the two germline ends. Per the germline V gene, CDR1 is SNHLY and CDR2 is FYNNEI. The DNA of the CDR3 is TGTGCCAGCAGTGGACAGCCCCAAGAGACCCAGTACTTC. Protein product: CASSGQPQETQYF.

The chain links TRBV2 to TRBJ1-5; D is ambiguous. The CDR3 has 11 residues. Germline CDR1 is SNHLY and CDR2 is FYNNEI. The V end was cut by 6 bases, the J end by 3 bases, with 3 bases between. DNA of the CDR3: TGTGCCAGCAGATACAATCAGCCCCAGCATTTT. Amino acids: CASRYNQPQHF.

The genes are TRBV7-2 and TRBJ1-3; D not certain. Trimming removed 7 bases at V and 0 bases at J, with 7 bases between. Per the germline V gene, CDR1 is SGHTA and CDR2 is FQGNSA. CDR3 length: 13 residues. This chain's CDR3 is CASNQASGNTIYF. CDR3 DNA sequence: TGTGCCAGCAATCAGGCCTCTGGAAACACCATATATTTT.

This clone was recorded once. V usage is TRBV13 and J usage is TRBJ2-7; 9 bases map to TRBD1. CDR3 length: 15 residues. Looked up from germline, CDR1 is PRHDT and CDR2 is FYEKMQ (reference sequence). V shed 6 bases, J shed 2 bases, and the junction held 8 bases outside the gene matches. CDR3 nucleotides: TGTGCCAGCAGTCATGGGGACAGGGTAACCTACGAGCAGTACTTC. Translation: CASSHGDRVTYEQYF.

V gene TRBV6-5 combines with J gene TRBJ1-1; D gene uncertain. Trimming shortened V by 4 bases and J by 1 base, and 7 bases separated the two germline ends. Germline CDR1 reads MNHEY; CDR2 reads SVGAGI. This CDR3 contains 13 residues. As DNA, the CDR3 is TGTGCCAGCAGTTTCCAGAAGAACACTGAAGCTTTCTTT. Translation gives CASSFQKNTEAFF.

The rearrangement joins TRBV6-5 to TRBJ1-3; TRBD1 might be the D (5 bases). Deletions cut 0 bases from V and 3 bases from J, with 12 bases between. Germline-derived CDR1 and CDR2 are MNHEY and SVGAGI. This CDR3 has 16 amino acids. The DNA for the CDR3 is TGTGCCAGCAGTTACTCCCCGGGGGAAGGTGGAAACACCATATATTTT. It is translated as CASSYSPGEGGNTIYF.

The chain links TRBV11-2 to TRBJ2-7; TRBD1 might be the D (5 bases). The CDR3 runs to 15 residues. CDR1 is SGHAT, CDR2 FQNNGV, per germline. V shed 4 bases and J shed 1 base, with 14 bases lying between them. CDR3 nucleotides: TGTGCCAGCAGCTCCCCTGGGGCGTTTTCCTACGAGCAGTACTTC. It is translated as CASSSPGAFSYEQYF.

This rearrangement joins TRBV27 to TRBJ2-5; unclear D gene. The CDR3 is 14 amino acids. Germline assignment: CDR1 MNHEY and CDR2 SMNVEV (reference sequence). Trimming took off 0 bases at V and 3 bases at J, with 8 bases between the two ends. Here the CDR3 reads CASSLSAVEETQYF. The CDR3 DNA is TGTGCCAGCAGTTTATCGGCTGTTGAAGAGACCCAGTACTTC.

Written as DNA, the CDR3 is TGTGCCAGCAGTCACAGTTCCCTCTACGAGCAGTACTTC. Encoded protein: CASSHSSLYEQYF. This rearrangement joins TRBV7-2 to TRBJ2-7; no definite D call. Germline V CDR1 and CDR2: SGHTA, FQGNSA. This CDR3 has 13 amino acids. V lost 6 bases, J lost 3 bases, and 12 bases lay in between.

The chain carries TRBV2 and TRBJ1-2; D might be TRBD1 (6 bases). With 5 bases removed from V and 2 bases from J, the gap between germline ends came to 15 bases. This CDR3 region has 15 residues. CDR1 and CDR2 (germline): SNHLY, FYNNEI. CDR3 DNA sequence: TGTGCCAGCAGTCAAACAGGGTTTCCGAACTATGGCTACACCTTC. This sequence encodes CASSQTGFPNYGYTF.

This chain uses TRBV30 with TRBJ2-7; 13 bases line up with TRBD2. This CDR3 is built from 16 residues. J lost 3 bases, V lost 4 bases, and 9 bases had no gene match. From germline, CDR1 is GTSNPN and CDR2 SVGIG (reference sequence). CDR3 DNA: TGTGCCTGGACTACCCCGGGACTAGCGGGATACTACGAGCAGTACTTC. As protein: CAWTTPGLAGYYEQYF.

The genes are TRBV19 and TRBJ2-2; D unresolved. CDR3 length: 14 amino acids. The V gene's germline CDR1 is LNHDA and CDR2 SQIVND (reference sequence). V was shortened by 2 bases and J by 1 base, with 5 bases between the two germline ends. CDR3 in DNA: TGTGCCAGTAGTATACAGATGAACACCGGGGAGCTGTTTTTT. This codes for CASSIQMNTGELFF. Full variable domain (remainder filled in from reference TRBV19 and TRBJ2-2): DGGITQSPKYLFRKEGQNVTLSCEQNLNHDAMYWYRQDPGQGLRLIYYSQIVNDFQKGDIAEGYSVSREKKESFPLTVTSAQKNPTAFYLCASSIQMNTGELFFGEGSRLTVL.

This clone was counted once. The chain joins TRBV28 to TRBJ1-4; 7 nucleotides align to TRBD1. J was trimmed by 14 bases and V by 3 bases; bases with no gene match: 9. Germline CDR1 is MDHEN and CDR2 is SYDVKM. There are 13 residues in the CDR3. As DNA, the CDR3 is TGTGCCAGCAGTTTCCCCCCTGACAGGGATCTGTTTTTT. Protein sequence: CASSFPPDRDLFF.

This rearrangement joins TRBV5-7 to TRBJ1-1; 7 bases align to TRBD1. TRBV5-7 has ORF status, its function being uncertain. Trimming cost V 3 bases and J 4 bases; bases outside gene matches: 15. The CDR3 runs to 17 residues. CDR3: CASSYSPGQRFSTEAFF. The CDR3 nucleotides are TGTGCCAGCAGCTATAGCCCGGGACAGCGGTTCTCCACTGAAGCTTTCTTT.

The rearrangement joins TRBV4-1 to TRBJ2-7; 11 bases fit TRBD2. Trimming removed 1 base from V and 11 bases from J; junction bases left unmatched: 7. This CDR3 comprises 14 residues. The germline gives CDR1 MGHRA, CDR2 YSYEKL. CDR3 DNA: TGCGCCAGCAGCCAAGTGGGTAGCGGGGGGGCGAAGTACTTC. This gives the protein CASSQVGSGGAKYF.

On this clone itself: This specimen includes other DNA sequences encoding the same CDR3. V gene TRBV7-2 combines with J gene TRBJ2-7; 12 nucleotides align to TRBD2. This CDR3 spans 15 amino acids. The ends lost 4 bases at V and 2 bases at J; junction bases unmatched: 3. Germline values: CDR1 SGHTA, CDR2 FQGNSA. CDR3 protein: CASSSLAGGPYEQYF. CDR3 nucleotides: TGTGCCAGCAGCTCACTAGCGGGAGGCCCCTACGAGCAGTACTTC.

J is TRBJ2-1 and V is TRBV19, with TRBD1 as a possible D gene (5 bases). CDR1 is LNHDA and CDR2 is SQIVND in the germline V gene (reference sequence). The CDR3 has 13 residues. V lost 3 bases to trimming and J lost 8 bases, with 11 bases between them. CDR3 nucleotide sequence: TGTGCCAGTAGTATCGTAACAGGCGATGAGCAGTTCTTC. Translation: CASSIVTGDEQFF.

The chain recombines TRBV5-1 with TRBJ2-7, with 8 bases that match TRBD1. CDR3 length: 13 amino acids. Germline CDR1 and CDR2: SGHRS and YFSETQ. J lost 6 bases, V lost 3 bases, and 5 bases had no gene match. CDR3 protein: CASSWDRSREQYF. DNA for the CDR3: TGCGCCAGCAGCTGGGACAGGTCCCGCGAGCAGTACTTC.